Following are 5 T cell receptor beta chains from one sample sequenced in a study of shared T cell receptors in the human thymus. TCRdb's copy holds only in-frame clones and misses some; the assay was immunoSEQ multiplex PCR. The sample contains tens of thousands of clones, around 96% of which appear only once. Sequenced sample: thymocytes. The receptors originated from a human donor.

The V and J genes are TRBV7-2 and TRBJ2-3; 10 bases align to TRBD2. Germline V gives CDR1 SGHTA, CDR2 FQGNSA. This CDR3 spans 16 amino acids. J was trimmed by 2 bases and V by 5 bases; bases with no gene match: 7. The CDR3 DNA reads TGTGCCAGCAGCCCCCTAGCGGGGGAGAACACAGATACGCAGTATTTT. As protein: CASSPLAGENTDTQYF. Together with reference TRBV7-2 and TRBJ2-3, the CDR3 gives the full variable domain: GAGVSQSPSNKVTEKGKDVELRCDPISGHTALYWYRQSLGQGLEFLIYFQGNSAPDKSGLPSDRFSAERTGGSVSTLTIQRTQQEDSAVYLCASSPLAGENTDTQYFGPGTRLTVL.

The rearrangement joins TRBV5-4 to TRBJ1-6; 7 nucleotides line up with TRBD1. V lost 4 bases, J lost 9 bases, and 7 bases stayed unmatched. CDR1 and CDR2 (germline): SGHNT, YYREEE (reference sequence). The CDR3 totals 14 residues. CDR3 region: CASSNDRVGSPLHF. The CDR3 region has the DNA TGTGCCAGCAGCAATGACAGGGTGGGTTCACCCCTCCACTTT.

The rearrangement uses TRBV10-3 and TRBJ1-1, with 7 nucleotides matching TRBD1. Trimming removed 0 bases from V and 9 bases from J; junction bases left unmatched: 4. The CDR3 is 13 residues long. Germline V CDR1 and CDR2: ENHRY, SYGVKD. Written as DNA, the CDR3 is TGTGCCATCAGTGAGTCATCGGGACAGCAAGCTTTCTTT. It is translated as CAISESSGQQAFF.

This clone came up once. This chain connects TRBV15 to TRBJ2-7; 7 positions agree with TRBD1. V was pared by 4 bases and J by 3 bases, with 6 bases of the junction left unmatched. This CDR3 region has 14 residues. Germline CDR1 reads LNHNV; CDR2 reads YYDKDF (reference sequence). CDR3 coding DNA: TGTGCCACCAGCAACAGACAGGGAGACTACGAGCAGTACTTC. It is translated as CATSNRQGDYEQYF. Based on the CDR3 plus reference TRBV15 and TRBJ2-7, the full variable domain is DAMVIQNPRYQVTQFGKPVTLSCSQTLNHNVMYWYQQKSSQAPKLLFHYYDKDFNNEADTPDNFQSRRPNTSFCFLDIRSPGLGDTAMYLCATSNRQGDYEQYFGPGTRLTVT.

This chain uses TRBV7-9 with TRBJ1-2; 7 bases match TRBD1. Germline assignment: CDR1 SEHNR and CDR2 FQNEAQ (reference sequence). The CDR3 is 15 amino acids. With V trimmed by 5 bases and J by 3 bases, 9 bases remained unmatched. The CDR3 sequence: CASSLTTGSHYGYTF. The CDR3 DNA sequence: TGTGCCAGCAGCCTAACGACAGGGAGTCACTATGGCTACACCTTC.